The 23 T cell receptor beta chains below all came from one sample that was sequenced in a study of cytomegalovirus exposure and HLA in healthy donors. Researchers ran the PCR with 60 Vbeta and 13 Jbeta primers. TCRdb's copy holds only in-frame clones and misses some; the assay was immunoSEQ multiplex PCR. The table has about 140,000 clones, around 80% seen once. The sequencing input was PBMCs. The receptors were gathered from a man in his forties or fifties in good health and CMV-seronegative.

CDR3 sequence reads: CASIPGIGGRDTQYF. The CDR3 nucleotides are TGTGCCAGCATCCCCGGGATCGGGGGGAGGGATACGCAGTATTTT. The chain combines TRBV2 with TRBJ2-3; 7 nucleotides match TRBD2. This CDR3 is 15 amino acids long. Germline V CDR1 and CDR2: SNHLY, FYNNEI. V was pared by 7 bases and J by 6 bases, with 13 bases of the junction left unmatched.

The gene calls are TRBV6-5 and TRBJ1-2; 7 nucleotides agree with TRBD1. This CDR3 has 14 amino acids. Trimming at V came to 6 bases and at J to 4 bases, leaving 8 bases not matched to a gene. CDR1 and CDR2 from the germline V gene are MNHEY and SVGAGI. The CDR3 DNA follows: TGTGCCAGCAGGCGCGACAGGGCTCTCTATGGCTACACCTTC. Translation gives CASRRDRALYGYTF.

This chain uses TRBV2 with TRBJ1-4; 8 bases match TRBD1. This CDR3 is built from 15 residues. Looked up from germline, CDR1 is SNHLY and CDR2 is FYNNEI. J was trimmed by 4 bases and V by 1 base; bases with no gene match: 2. In nucleotides, the CDR3 is TGTGCCAGCAGTGAAGGGACAGGGCTTAATGAAAAACTGTTTTTT. Residues: CASSEGTGLNEKLFF.

This chain connects TRBV7-9 to TRBJ2-5; tentative D call: TRBD1 (5 bases). The CDR3 is 15 amino acids. Trimming shortened V by 3 bases and J by 2 bases, and 13 bases separated the two germline ends. CDR1 and CDR2 from the germline V gene are SEHNR and FQNEAQ (reference sequence). The DNA of the CDR3 is TGTGCCAGCAGCTTTCTAGGAAGGGGACAAGAGACCCAGTACTTC. This encodes CASSFLGRGQETQYF.

The chain has TRBV2 and TRBJ1-3, with unresolved D. Per germline, CDR1 SNHLY and CDR2 FYNNEI. V dropped 2 bases and J dropped 8 bases, with 10 bases sitting between them. CDR3 size: 13 residues. The CDR3 DNA reads as TGTGCCAGCAGTGAAATCCCCGGAGACACCATATATTTT. Its protein is CASSEIPGDTIYF.

The V call is TRBV2, the J call TRBJ2-7, with TRBD2 matching 7 bases. The CDR3 is 14 residues long. Germline V lookup: CDR1 SNHLY, CDR2 FYNNEI. The V segment lost 2 bases and the J segment 6 bases; nucleotides outside the gene matches: 7. This CDR3 reads CASSELAGVGEQYF. The CDR3 nucleotides read TGTGCCAGCAGTGAACTGGCGGGAGTGGGCGAGCAGTACTTC.

On this clone itself: The same CDR3 also results from other DNA sequences found in this sample. The chain is built from TRBV5-1 and TRBJ2-5, with 8 positions matching TRBD2. Per the germline V gene, CDR1 is SGHRS and CDR2 is YFSETQ. The V gene end was trimmed by 4 bases and the J gene end by 3 bases; junction bases not matched to a gene: 8. The CDR3 is 15 residues long. The CDR3 spells CASSRMSGSEETQYF. The CDR3 DNA reads TGCGCCAGCAGCCGGATGAGCGGGAGTGAAGAGACCCAGTACTTC.

V and J are TRBV9 and TRBJ1-1; D is possibly TRBD1 (5 bases). The ends were cut back, 7 bases at V and 2 bases at J, with 12 bases in the middle. Per the germline V gene, CDR1 is SGDLS and CDR2 is YYNGEE. CDR3 size: 13 residues. In nucleotides, the CDR3 is TGTGCCAGCGTGGGTCAGGGCAACACTGAAGCTTTCTTT. This sequence encodes CASVGQGNTEAFF.

This clone was detected a few times. The chain recombines TRBV4-1 with TRBJ1-2; maybe TRBD1 (6 bases). Between the trimmed V and J ends, which lost 0 bases and 0 bases, there was a span of 17 bases. Germline V CDR1 and CDR2: MGHRA, YSYEKL. The CDR3 contains 18 residues. The CDR3 DNA sequence: TGCGCCAGCAGCCAAGATAGAGGCAGGGGAAAAGCTAACTATGGCTACACCTTC. It yields the protein CASSQDRGRGKANYGYTF.

The rearrangement uses TRBV6-6 and TRBJ1-2; 7 nucleotides line up with TRBD1. The length of the CDR3 is 16 residues. Per the germline V gene, CDR1 is MNHNY and CDR2 is SVGAGI (reference sequence). V lost 5 bases and J lost 0; bases outside the gene matches: 9. CDR3 DNA: TGTGCCAGCAGTACCCCCGGACAGGCAACTAACTATGGCTACACCTTC. Protein: CASSTPGQATNYGYTF.

This clone was counted a few times. V and J are TRBV30 and TRBJ1-2, with no clear D. Trimming took off 3 bases at V and 0 bases at J, with 8 bases between the two ends. The CDR3 length is 13 residues. Germline V gives CDR1 GTSNPN, CDR2 SVGIG (reference sequence). This CDR3 is CAWRGSTNYGYTF. The CDR3 region has the DNA TGTGCCTGGAGGGGCTCAACTAACTATGGCTACACCTTC.

The rearrangement uses TRBV7-9 and TRBJ2-3; D gene ambiguous. CDR1 is SEHNR, CDR2 FQNEAQ, per germline (reference sequence). Trimming removed 1 base at V and 0 bases at J, with 11 bases between. The length of the CDR3 is 16 residues. CDR3 bases: TGTGCCAGCAGCTTAGTGGGTTGGAGCAGCACAGATACGCAGTATTTT. This encodes CASSLVGWSSTDTQYF.

The V gene is TRBV28, the J gene TRBJ2-7; D perhaps matches TRBD1 (6 bases). The CDR3 is 16 amino acids. The germline V gene has CDR1 MDHEN and CDR2 SYDVKM. V lost 5 bases, J lost 5 bases, and 22 bases lay in between. DNA for the CDR3: TGTGCCAGCAGTCTTTTTGACAGGTACCCTATCCACGAGCAGTACTTC. Translated: CASSLFDRYPIHEQYF.

A few counts support this clone. The rearrangement links TRBV18 to TRBJ2-7; 8 nucleotides align to TRBD1. CDR3 size: 16 residues. Germline V gene sequence: CDR1 KGHSH, CDR2 LQKENI. The junction had 7 bases not matched to a gene; V was cut back by 1 base and J by 2 bases. CDR3 residues: CASSPLPGQGAYEQYF. In DNA, the CDR3 is TGTGCCAGCTCACCACTACCAGGACAGGGTGCCTACGAGCAGTACTTC.

The chain couples TRBV2 to TRBJ2-3; TRBD2 aligns across 10 bases. V lost 4 bases and J lost 8; bases outside the gene matches: 12. The CDR3 extends over 16 amino acids. Per the germline V gene, CDR1 is SNHLY and CDR2 is FYNNEI. The CDR3 loop reads CASSGLAGGGSGTQYF. CDR3 DNA sequence: TGTGCCAGCAGTGGGTTAGCGGGAGGAGGGTCGGGTACGCAGTATTTT.

J is TRBJ2-7 and V is TRBV5-1, with TRBD1 identical over 9 bases. The CDR3 contains 14 residues. Unmatched junction bases numbered 5, after V lost 4 bases and J lost 3 bases. Germline-derived CDR1 and CDR2 are SGHRS and YFSETQ. The CDR3 nucleotides read TGCGCCAGCAGCGCCCGGACAGGGGACTACGAGCAGTACTTC. Translating gives CASSARTGDYEQYF.

The gene calls are TRBV10-3 and TRBJ1-5, with 8 nucleotides matching TRBD1. CDR3 length: 13 residues. Germline V gene data show CDR1 as ENHRY and CDR2 as SYGVKD. V gave up 5 bases and J gave up 6 bases; unmatched junction bases: 3. CDR3 residues: CAISQTGAQPQHF. CDR3 DNA sequence: TGTGCCATCAGTCAGACAGGGGCTCAGCCCCAGCATTTT.

This chain connects TRBV27 to TRBJ1-1; D not resolved. The CDR3 is 13 amino acids. Trimming pared 0 bases from V and 1 base from J, leaving 3 bases between. Germline V gene data show CDR1 as MNHEY and CDR2 as SMNVEV (reference sequence). The CDR3 reads CASSLSRNTEAFF. CDR3 DNA sequence: TGTGCCAGCAGTTTATCGCGGAACACTGAAGCTTTCTTT.

The chain joins TRBV7-9 to TRBJ1-2; TRBD1 agrees at 9 bases. CDR3 length: 15 amino acids. In germline, CDR1 is SEHNR, CDR2 FQNEAQ (reference sequence). V was pared by 5 bases and J by 2 bases, with 6 bases of the junction left unmatched. The CDR3: CASSGRDRENYGYTF. CDR3 in DNA: TGTGCCAGCAGCGGCCGGGACAGGGAAAACTATGGCTACACCTTC.

CDR3 DNA: TGCGCAGCCGGACAGGGGGCGAGGGGCTACACCTTC. Its translation is CAAGQGARGYTF. The V and J genes are TRBV10-2 and TRBJ1-2, with 11 positions matching TRBD1. This CDR3 region has 12 residues. Germline V gene sequence: CDR1 WSHSY, CDR2 SAAADI.

The J gene is TRBJ2-7, the V gene TRBV25-1; 14 nucleotides line up with TRBD2. Losses at the gene ends were 5 bases for V and 6 bases for J; bases not matched to a gene: 6. This CDR3 has 15 amino acids. CDR1 is MGHDK and CDR2 is SYGVNS in the germline V gene. DNA for the CDR3: TGTGCCAGCAGTTCCCCGGGACTAGCGGGAGCCGAGCAGTACTTC. Its translation: CASSSPGLAGAEQYF.

The DNA of the CDR3 is TGCAGCGTTGGGAGAGGGGGAACTGAAGCTTTCTTT. Its translation: CSVGRGGTEAFF. The chain joins TRBV29-1 to TRBJ1-1; TRBD1 is a possible D gene (6 bases). The germline V gene has CDR1 SQVTM and CDR2 ANQGSEA. This CDR3 region has 12 residues. The V end was cut by 4 bases, the J end by 5 bases, with 11 bases between. The variable domain in full, completed from reference TRBV29-1 and TRBJ1-1, reads SAVISQKPSRDICQRGTSLTIQCQVDSQVTMMFWYRQQPGQSLTLIATANQGSEATYESGFVIDKFPISRPNLTFSTLTVSNMSPEDSSIYLCSVGRGGTEAFFGQGTRLTVV.

V gene TRBV14 combines with J gene TRBJ1-1; no firm D call. This CDR3 is built from 15 residues. Deletions cut 4 bases from V and 1 base from J, with 13 bases between. Germline lookup yields CDR1 SGHDN and CDR2 FVKESK. In DNA, the CDR3 is TGTGCCAGCAGCCTGAGCGGTCGACCGAACACTGAAGCTTTCTTT. Translating it yields CASSLSGRPNTEAFF.